One sample yielded the 8 T cell receptor beta chains listed below, sequenced in a study of identical twins. TCRdb used MiXCR to reprocess the 5' RACE reads, holding one entry per CDR3 protein. Of roughly 250,000 distinct CDR3 sequences in the sample, 7% to 8.5% are singletons; the top ten hold under 6%. The data also belong to a second study, concerning yellow fever vaccine responses in identical twins.

The specimen was CD8+ T cells sorted from blood. The receptors come from a woman under 30 in good health.

This sequence joins TRBV2 and TRBJ2-2; 8 nucleotides match TRBD1. Germline lookup yields CDR1 SNHLY and CDR2 FYNNEI. The V segment lost 2 bases and the J segment 1 base; nucleotides outside the gene matches: 9. There are 18 residues in the CDR3. CDR3 in amino acids: CASSEMGPGTGNTGELFF. DNA of the CDR3: TGTGCCAGCAGTGAAATGGGGCCCGGGACAGGGAACACCGGGGAGCTGTTTTTT.

This clonotype was seen more than once but under ten times. CDR3 DNA: TGTGCCAGCAGTTACTCTAAGGCTAGCGGGAGCCTCAGCACAGATACGCAGTATTTT. It specifies CASSYSKASGSLSTDTQYF. V usage is TRBV6-5 and J usage is TRBJ2-3; 10 bases map to TRBD2. CDR1 is MNHEY, CDR2 SVGAGI, per germline. There are 19 residues in the CDR3. The trim removed 0 bases at V and 0 bases at J, leaving 9 bases unmatched.

This chain joins TRBV12-3 or TRBV12-4 and TRBJ2-2, with 8 bases matching TRBD2. After removal of 10 bases from V and 6 bases from J, the junction contained 10 bases not matched to a gene. The CDR3 has 14 residues. Here the CDR3 reads CATFGSGKSGELFF. The CDR3, as DNA: TGTGCCACCTTTGGTAGCGGGAAGTCCGGGGAGCTGTTTTTT.

A remark on this clonotype: This likely stems from a read error, as it lies one base from a far larger clone. The chain is built from TRBV12-3 or TRBV12-4 and TRBJ2-7; D not certain. There are 13 residues in the CDR3. The CDR3: CTSSFGGSYEQYF. In nucleotides, the CDR3 is TGTACCAGCAGTTTCGGCGGTTCTTACGAGCAGTACTTC.

This clonotype has only a few counts. V gene TRBV24-1 combines with J gene TRBJ2-7; D gene unclear. This CDR3 is 13 amino acids long. V lost 6 bases to trimming and J lost 6 bases, with 14 bases between them. CDR1 is KGHDR, CDR2 SFDVKD, per germline. CDR3 protein: CATSQGSLGEQYF. In DNA, the CDR3 is TGTGCCACCAGTCAAGGTAGTTTGGGCGAGCAGTACTTC.

This clonotype was recorded a few times. V usage is TRBV27 and J usage is TRBJ2-7, with 8 bases matching TRBD1. Germline V gives CDR1 MNHEY, CDR2 SMNVEV (reference sequence). V lost 5 bases and J lost 3; bases outside the gene matches: 12. The CDR3 covers 16 residues. CDR3 region: CASSPRRTGWYYEQYF. The CDR3 nucleotides are TGTGCCAGCAGTCCCAGACGGACAGGGTGGTACTACGAGCAGTACTTC.

The chain uses TRBV4-2 and TRBJ1-4; D is undetermined. The germline V and J ends were trimmed by 0 bases and 6 bases, with 14 bases remaining between them. Germline CDR1 and CDR2: LGHNA and YNFKEQ. This CDR3 comprises 16 residues. CDR3 amino acids: CASSQEGVDGHEKLFF. The DNA of the CDR3 is TGTGCCAGCAGCCAAGAGGGAGTCGACGGTCATGAAAAACTGTTTTTT.

This clonotype was detected ten times or more. V and J are TRBV7-9 and TRBJ1-1; no reliable D call. The germline CDR1 and CDR2 sequences are SEHNR and FQNEAQ (reference sequence). V lost 6 bases and J 3 bases, leaving 14 bases between the germline ends. This CDR3 is built from 14 residues. CDR3 sequence reads: CASSYSAGDTEAFF. The CDR3 coding sequence is TGTGCCAGCAGTTATAGCGCGGGTGACACTGAAGCTTTCTTT.